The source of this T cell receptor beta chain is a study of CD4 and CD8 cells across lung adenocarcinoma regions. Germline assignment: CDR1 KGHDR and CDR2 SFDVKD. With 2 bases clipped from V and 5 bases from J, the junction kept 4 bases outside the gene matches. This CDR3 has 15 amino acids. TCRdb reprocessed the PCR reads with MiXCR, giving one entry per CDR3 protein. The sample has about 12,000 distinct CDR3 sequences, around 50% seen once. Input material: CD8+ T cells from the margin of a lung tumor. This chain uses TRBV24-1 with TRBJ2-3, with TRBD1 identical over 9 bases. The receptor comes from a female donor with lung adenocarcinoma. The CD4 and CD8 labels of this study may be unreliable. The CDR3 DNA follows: TGTGCCACCAGTGATTCACAGGGGGCACAAGATACGCAGTATTTT. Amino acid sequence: CATSDSQGAQDTQYF.